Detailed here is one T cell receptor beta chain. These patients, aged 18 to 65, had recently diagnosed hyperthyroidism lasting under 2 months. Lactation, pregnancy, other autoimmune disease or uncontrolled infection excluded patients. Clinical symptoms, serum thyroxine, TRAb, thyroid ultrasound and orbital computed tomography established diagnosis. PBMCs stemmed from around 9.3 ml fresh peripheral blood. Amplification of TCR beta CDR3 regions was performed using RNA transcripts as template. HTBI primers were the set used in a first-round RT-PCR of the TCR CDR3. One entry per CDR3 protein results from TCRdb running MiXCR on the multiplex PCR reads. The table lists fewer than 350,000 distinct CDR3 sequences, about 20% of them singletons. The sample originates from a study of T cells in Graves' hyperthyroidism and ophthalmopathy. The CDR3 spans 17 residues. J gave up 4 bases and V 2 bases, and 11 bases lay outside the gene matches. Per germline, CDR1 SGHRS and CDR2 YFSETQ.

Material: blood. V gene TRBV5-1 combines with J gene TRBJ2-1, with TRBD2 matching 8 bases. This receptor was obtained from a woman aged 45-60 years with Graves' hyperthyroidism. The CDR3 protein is CASSFSGASQLYNEQFF. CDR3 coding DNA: TGCGCCAGCAGCTTTAGCGGGGCCAGCCAACTTTACAATGAGCAGTTCTTC.